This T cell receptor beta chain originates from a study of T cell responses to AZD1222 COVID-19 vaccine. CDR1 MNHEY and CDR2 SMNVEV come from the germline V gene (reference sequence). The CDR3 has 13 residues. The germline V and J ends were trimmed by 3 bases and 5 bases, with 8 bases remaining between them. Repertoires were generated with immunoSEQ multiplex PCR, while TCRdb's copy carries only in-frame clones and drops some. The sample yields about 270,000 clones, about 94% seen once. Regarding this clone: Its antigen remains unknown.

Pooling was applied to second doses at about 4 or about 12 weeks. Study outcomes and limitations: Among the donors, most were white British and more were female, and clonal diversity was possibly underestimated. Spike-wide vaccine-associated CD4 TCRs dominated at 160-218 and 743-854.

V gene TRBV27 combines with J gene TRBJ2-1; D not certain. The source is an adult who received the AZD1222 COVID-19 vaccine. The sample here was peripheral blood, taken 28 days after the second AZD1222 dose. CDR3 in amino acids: CASSFGQNNEQFF. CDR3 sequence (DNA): TGTGCCAGCAGTTTTGGTCAGAACAATGAGCAGTTCTTC.